This paragraph covers one T cell receptor (beta chain) sequence. Here immunoSEQ multiplex PCR was the method, and the copy in TCRdb shows in-frame clones only, minus some. The sample shows tens of thousands of clones, 80% to 90% of them seen only once. Separation from the approximately 660-subject first cohort characterized the roughly 120-subject validation cohort, to which the donors belonged. These data are taken from a study of cytomegalovirus exposure and HLA in healthy donors. Per germline, CDR1 MDHEN and CDR2 SYDVKM. V gave up 6 bases and J gave up 1 base, with 19 bases separating them. The CDR3 loop spans 17 amino acids.

Sample: PBMCs. The source of this sequence is a woman younger than 35 in good health and CMV-seropositive. J is TRBJ2-1 and V is TRBV28; maybe TRBD1 (8 bases). The CDR3 coding sequence is TGTGCCAGCAGGCCCCCCGACAGGGGACTATCCTACAATGAGCAGTTCTTC. It encodes CASRPPDRGLSYNEQFF.